This T cell receptor beta chain was profiled in a study of blood T cell repertoires in COVID-19. With V trimmed by 8 bases and J by 2 bases, 8 bases remained unmatched. Germline V lookup: CDR1 MNHNY, CDR2 SVGAGI (reference sequence). The CDR3 length is 15 residues. Participants spanned ages 18 to 89 years and resided in some 22 US areas. Membership in each cohort depended on participant-reported clinical history. In the source study's methods: Reference gene primer amplification yielded estimated nucleated cell counts. The data were produced by immunoSEQ multiplex PCR, yet TCRdb's version contains in-frame clones alone and is incomplete. Clone size and the V and J calls come from that table; the DNA yielded D and trimming. Here the sample spans a few hundred thousand clones, under 90% being singletons.

The sample was PBMCs or T cells enriched from blood (not recorded which). The TCR sequence derives from a man aged 25-45 years with acute COVID-19. V gene TRBV6-6 combines with J gene TRBJ2-3; 9 bases agree with TRBD1. The CDR3 sequence: CASLRQGGTTDTQYF. The CDR3 DNA reads as TGTGCCAGCTTAAGACAGGGGGGGACCACAGATACGCAGTATTTT.